A selection of T cell receptor beta chains follows, all from one sample in a study of CDR3 diversity in severe acne. TCRdb re-analysed the PCR reads in MiXCR, keeping a single row per CDR3 protein. The sample shows about 98,000 distinct CDR3 sequences, roughly half of them seen only once. Sequenced sample: blood. The source is a male donor with acne. CDR3s include the opening cysteine and the closing phenylalanine or tryptophan. A D gene is named only where the DNA matches it firmly. Where a row states a size, it is once, few, many or the class of an expanded clone; other rows omit it.

-	TRBD2	TRBV9	TRBJ2-7	CASSFGLAGTYEQYF	TGTGCCAGCAGCTTCGGACTAGCGGGGACCTACGAGCAGTACTTC
-	TRBD2	TRBV7-8	TRBJ2-7	CATLAAGSSYEQYF	TGTGCCACACTAGCGGCGGGGAGTTCCTACGAGCAGTACTTC
-	TRBD2	TRBV25-1	TRBJ2-3	CASSDRGGLAGTVTQYF	TGTGCCAGCAGTGACCGCGGGGGACTAGCGGGAACAGTTACGCAGTATTTT
-	-	TRBV15	TRBJ1-1	CATSRDRAMNTEAFF	TGTGCCACCAGCAGAGACAGGGCAATGAACACTGAAGCTTTCTTT
-	TRBD1	TRBV28	TRBJ1-5	CASSSRQGYSNQPQHF	TGTGCCAGCAGTTCAAGACAGGGATATAGCAATCAGCCCCAGCATTTT
-	TRBD1	TRBV7-8	TRBJ2-5	CASSQDPGGYETQYF	TGTGCCAGCAGCCAAGACCCAGGGGGCTACGAGACCCAGTACTTC
-	TRBD1	TRBV7-9	TRBJ1-2	CASSQDRDGYTF	TGCGCCAGCAGCCAAGACAGGGATGGCTACACCTTC
many	-	TRBV7-2	TRBJ2-7	CASSLGTYEQYF	TGTGCCAGCAGCTTAGGGACTTACGAGCAGTACTTC
many	-	TRBV20-1	TRBJ2-5	CSAREGGWQETQYF	TGCAGTGCTAGAGAAGGGGGATGGCAGGAGACCCAGTACTTC
medium-sized	-	TRBV7-8	TRBJ2-1	CASSSRGGVKRGNEQFF	TGTGCCAGCAGCTCTCGCGGCGGGGTCAAGAGGGGCAATGAGCAGTTCTTC
few	-	TRBV24-1	TRBJ1-5	CATSGVSSDQPQHF	TGTGCCACCAGTGGGGTGAGCAGCGATCAGCCCCAGCATTTT